The 13 T cell receptor beta chains presented below share a single source sample, sequenced in a study of response to subunit inactivated influenza vaccine. MiXCR, applied by TCRdb to the RT-PCR reads, yields one record per CDR3 protein. The table records about 540,000 distinct CDR3 sequences, approximately 22% of them present only once. These data also formed part of another study, on T cells expressing NK-cell markers. That work states: The TCR beta cDNA came from 5'RACE template switching with UMIs.

The sample was CD4+ T cells sorted from PBMCs, taken about 11 days after vaccination. These receptor sequences come from a man aged 50 to 59 who received an inactivated influenza vaccine.

This chain connects TRBV29-1 to TRBJ2-5; a possible D gene is TRBD2 (6 bases). V lost 6 bases and J 3 bases, leaving 11 bases between the germline ends. The CDR3 extends over 12 amino acids. Germline assignment: CDR1 SQVTM and CDR2 ANQGSEA. CDR3 residues: CSVGGRKETQYF. For the CDR3, the DNA is TGCAGCGTGGGAGGCCGTAAAGAGACCCAGTACTTC.

The chain is built from TRBV10-1 and TRBJ2-1; the D gene is possibly TRBD2 (5 bases). This CDR3 has 13 amino acids. V lost 9 bases to trimming and J lost 4 bases, with 13 bases between them. Germline V CDR1 and CDR2: WNHNN, SYGVQD (reference sequence). CDR3 nucleotides: TGCGCCAGTGCCCGGGGAGTATACAATGAGCAGTTCTTC. Translated, it gives CASARGVYNEQFF.

The rearrangement uses TRBV27 and TRBJ2-1; 15 positions match TRBD2. The length of the CDR3 is 20 residues. The ends lost 6 bases at V and 3 bases at J; junction bases unmatched: 15. The germline V gene encodes CDR1 MNHEY and CDR2 SMNVEV (reference sequence). The CDR3 region has the DNA TGTGCCAGCAGACGTGTAGTAGGACTAGCGGGAGGGTACGACTACAATGAGCAGTTCTTC. Its translation is CASRRVVGLAGGYDYNEQFF.

J is TRBJ2-7 and V is TRBV28; D may be TRBD1 (5 bases). The ends were cut back, 1 base at V and 1 base at J, with 8 bases in the middle. The CDR3 is made up of 14 amino acids. The germline V gene encodes CDR1 MDHEN and CDR2 SYDVKM. The CDR3 coding sequence is TGTGCCAGCAGTTTATCGACAGCGTCCTACGAGCAGTACTTC. This sequence encodes CASSLSTASYEQYF.

This chain links TRBV20-1 with TRBJ2-3; 9 nucleotides line up with TRBD2. The CDR3 sequence is 16 residues long. The ends lost 0 bases at V and 2 bases at J; junction bases unmatched: 6. Per germline, CDR1 DFQATT and CDR2 SNEGSKA (reference sequence). The CDR3 here is CSARDGSGGFTDTQYF. In DNA form, the CDR3 reads TGCAGTGCTAGAGATGGTAGCGGGGGATTCACAGATACGCAGTATTTT.

This clonotype was seen repeatedly, ten times or more. The rearrangement joins TRBV12-3 or TRBV12-4 to TRBJ2-3; D might be TRBD2 (6 bases). The V and J ends lost 6 bases and 2 bases respectively, with 18 bases between them. The CDR3 length is 16 residues. DNA for the CDR3: TGTGCCAGCAGGGTCTTCGGGGGTACCTCCACAGATACGCAGTATTTT. This sequence encodes CASRVFGGTSTDTQYF.

This clonotype has just a few counts. The rearrangement joins TRBV27 to TRBJ1-2; D is perhaps TRBD1 (5 bases). The CDR3 runs 13 residues. From germline, CDR1 is MNHEY and CDR2 SMNVEV (reference sequence). Trimming pared 4 bases from V and 4 bases from J, leaving 10 bases between. The DNA for the CDR3 is TGTGCCAGCAGTTCCACCGGGACCTATGGCTACACCTTC. Its translation is CASSSTGTYGYTF.

J is TRBJ2-2 and V is TRBV5-6, with D tentatively TRBD1 or TRBD2 (5 bases each). The CDR3 is 16 amino acids. The germline V gene encodes CDR1 SGHDT and CDR2 YYEEEE. The germline V and J ends were trimmed by 4 bases and 2 bases, with 15 bases remaining between them. CDR3 sequence reads: CASSRVGVANTGELFF. The CDR3 DNA reads as TGTGCCAGCAGCCGCGTGGGGGTGGCAAACACCGGGGAGCTGTTTTTT.

This sequence joins TRBV7-2 and TRBJ2-5; 10 positions agree with TRBD2. The germline V gene has CDR1 SGHTA and CDR2 FQGNSA. J lost 4 bases, V lost 1 base, and 6 bases had no gene match. CDR3 size: 16 residues. This CDR3 reads CASSLGGSSGGETQYF. The CDR3 nucleotides are TGTGCCAGCAGCTTAGGAGGGTCTAGCGGGGGAGAGACCCAGTACTTC.

This clonotype was seen more than once but under ten times. The chain recombines TRBV7-2 with TRBJ2-1; D is uncertain. CDR1 and CDR2 from the germline V gene are SGHTA and FQGNSA. V was cut by 1 base and J by 12 bases, with 10 bases left in between. The CDR3 runs 12 residues. This chain's CDR3 is CASSLEIGTQFF. The CDR3 DNA is TGTGCCAGCAGCTTAGAAATCGGTACGCAGTTCTTC.

The rearrangement joins TRBV5-4 to TRBJ2-7, with TRBD1 matching over 8 bases. CDR3 length: 15 residues. In germline, CDR1 is SGHNT, CDR2 YYREEE (reference sequence). V lost 4 bases, J lost 6 bases, and 12 bases stayed unmatched. The CDR3 protein is CASSPYLGTGLEQYF. The CDR3 region has the DNA TGTGCCAGCAGCCCTTACCTTGGGACAGGCCTCGAGCAGTACTTC.

There are a few counts of this clonotype. The chain links TRBV30 to TRBJ1-3; 7 bases fit TRBD1. Germline CDR1 and CDR2: GTSNPN and SVGIG (reference sequence). J gave up 4 bases and V 3 bases, and 9 bases lay outside the gene matches. The CDR3 contains 15 residues. The CDR3 reads CAWRGTASIGNTIYF. CDR3 bases: TGTGCCTGGAGGGGGACAGCGAGCATCGGAAACACCATATATTTT.

This clonotype was recorded a few times. This chain connects TRBV12-3 or TRBV12-4 to TRBJ1-2; 9 positions match TRBD1. The CDR3 totals 15 residues. After removal of 4 bases from V and 4 bases from J, the junction contained 7 bases not matched to a gene. CDR3 coding DNA: TGTGCCAGCAGTTATCCGGGACAGGGCCTCTATGGCTACACCTTC. As protein: CASSYPGQGLYGYTF.